The clone carrying this TCR beta chain was observed a single time. This sample is part of a study of cytomegalovirus exposure and HLA in healthy donors. A multiplex PCR was run with 60 Vbeta primers and 13 Jbeta primers. Profiling relied on immunoSEQ multiplex PCR, and the TCRdb table lists in-frame clones only, not all of them. The data hold about 100,000 clones, with more than 70% observed a single time. Germline CDR1 and CDR2: SGDLS and YYNGEE. V was clipped by 0 bases and J by 2 bases, with 5 bases between them. This CDR3 spans 13 amino acids. The TCR originated in a male donor in good health and CMV-seropositive. Sequences were obtained from PBMCs. The V gene is TRBV9, the J gene TRBJ1-1; D unclear. CDR3 amino acids: CASSVASNTEAFF. CDR3 bases: TGTGCCAGCAGCGTAGCTTCTAACACTGAAGCTTTCTTT.